Each of the 20 T cell receptor beta chains below was sequenced from the same sample in a study of identical twins. TCRdb itself ran the 5' RACE reads through MiXCR, one entry per CDR3 protein. Found here are about 520,000 distinct CDR3 sequences, roughly 21% of them singletons; the top ten hold around 1%. These same data were also listed under a study on T cells expressing NK-cell markers.

The sequenced sample consisted of CD4+ T cells sorted from blood. The source of these receptors is a woman between 18 and 30 years old in good health.

V is TRBV6-6 and J is TRBJ2-3; 8 bases map to TRBD1. Germline values: CDR1 MNHNY, CDR2 SVGAGI (reference sequence). The CDR3 has 18 amino acids. J gave up 4 bases and V 2 bases, and 14 bases lay outside the gene matches. For the CDR3, the DNA is TGTGCCAGCAGTTACGCGGACCAGGGGGCGGTTGGTCCAGATACGCAGTATTTT. Translating it yields CASSYADQGAVGPDTQYF.

This chain's CDR3 is CASSLLDMRGYTF. In DNA, the CDR3 is TGCGCCAGCAGCCTCTTGGACATGAGGGGCTACACCTTC. The chain is built from TRBV4-1 and TRBJ1-2, with D possibly matching TRBD1 (5 bases). CDR1 is MGHRA, CDR2 YSYEKL, per germline. This CDR3 spans 13 amino acids. V dropped 4 bases and J dropped 8 bases, with 14 bases sitting between them.

This chain uses TRBV6-1 with TRBJ2-3, with 7 bases that match TRBD1. Per germline, CDR1 MNHNS and CDR2 SASEGT. V shed 7 bases and J 1 base; nucleotides not matched to a gene: 2. The CDR3 consists of 13 residues. The DNA for the CDR3 is TGTGCCAGCAAGGGGGCCGGCACAGATACGCAGTATTTT. Encoded protein: CASKGAGTDTQYF.

This clonotype has only a few counts. V and J are TRBV12-3 or TRBV12-4 and TRBJ2-7; TRBD1 aligns across 7 bases. The CDR3 has 13 amino acids. The ends lost 7 bases at V and 3 bases at J; junction bases unmatched: 6. The CDR3 DNA reads as TGTGCCAGCACTACGACAGGGAACTACGAGCAGTACTTC. Protein sequence: CASTTTGNYEQYF.

A remark on this clonotype: Compared with germline, one end of the junction differs, possibly owing to a read error. This rearrangement joins TRBV5-5 to TRBJ2-5; 9 bases align to TRBD2. This CDR3 spans 13 amino acids. Germline-derived CDR1 and CDR2 are SGHKS and YYEKEE (reference sequence). The CDR3 here is CASSLRTGTSWNF. In nucleotides, the CDR3 is TGTGCCAGCAGCTTGAGAACTGGGACTAGCTGGAACTTC.

The chain uses TRBV2 and TRBJ2-5; the D gene is possibly TRBD2 (5 bases). Trimming shortened V by 8 bases and J by 2 bases, and 15 bases separated the two germline ends. The germline gives CDR1 SNHLY, CDR2 FYNNEI. This CDR3 has 14 amino acids. This chain's CDR3 is CASRKRTLQETQYF. In nucleotides, the CDR3 is TGTGCCAGCCGAAAGCGGACGCTACAAGAGACCCAGTACTTC.

This chain links TRBV11-2 with TRBJ2-2; D perhaps matches TRBD2 (6 bases). The CDR3 is 15 residues long. The ends were cut back, 7 bases at V and 6 bases at J, with 18 bases in the middle. CDR1 and CDR2 from the germline V gene are SGHAT and FQNNGV. CDR3: CASTPAGWGAGELFF. CDR3 DNA: TGTGCCAGCACCCCTGCGGGATGGGGCGCCGGGGAGCTGTTTTTT.

This clonotype has at least ten counts. V usage is TRBV2 and J usage is TRBJ2-3; no firm D call. The V and J ends lost 8 bases and 2 bases respectively, with 5 bases between them. Looked up from germline, CDR1 is SNHLY and CDR2 is FYNNEI. This CDR3 is 11 amino acids long. DNA for the CDR3: TGTGCCAGCCGTCTCACAGATACGCAGTATTTT. It yields the protein CASRLTDTQYF.

This clonotype was counted only a few times. The CDR3 loop reads CSARDWGVRRQNEQFF. CDR3 sequence (DNA): TGCAGTGCTAGGGATTGGGGAGTGAGGAGGCAAAATGAGCAGTTCTTC. The rearrangement joins TRBV20-1 to TRBJ2-1; a weak D match, TRBD2 (5 bases). Germline V lookup: CDR1 DFQATT, CDR2 SNEGSKA (reference sequence). Trimming took off 3 bases at V and 7 bases at J, with 22 bases between the two ends. The CDR3 is 16 residues long.

This clonotype was recorded a few times. The chain employs TRBV5-1 and TRBJ2-7, with 7 nucleotides matching TRBD1. CDR3 length: 14 amino acids. Per the germline V gene, CDR1 is SGHRS and CDR2 is YFSETQ. V shed 5 bases, J shed 4 bases, and the junction held 9 bases outside the gene matches. The CDR3 spells CASSSAKGAYEQYF. Here the CDR3 DNA reads TGCGCCAGCAGTTCGGCCAAGGGGGCGTACGAGCAGTACTTC.

The V and J genes are TRBV10-3 and TRBJ2-3; D may be TRBD2 (8 bases). The ends were cut back, 10 bases at V and 6 bases at J, with 17 bases in the middle. Germline V CDR1 and CDR2: ENHRY, SYGVKD. This CDR3 region has 13 residues. The CDR3 loop is CATGGTDTDTQYF. DNA of the CDR3: TGTGCCACGGGGGGGACAGATACCGATACGCAGTATTTT.

This clonotype was picked up a small number of times. The J gene is TRBJ1-6, the V gene TRBV7-8; D is undetermined. The CDR3 runs to 12 residues. Germline V gene lookup returns CDR1 SGHVS and CDR2 FQNEAQ. V was cut by 1 base and J by 19 bases, with 14 bases left in between. The DNA of the CDR3 is TGTGCCAGCAGCTTAGGAAGGGCACGGGCACACTTT. Its translation is CASSLGRARAHF.

This sequence joins TRBV5-1 and TRBJ2-7, with TRBD2 identical over 8 bases. Germline V lookup: CDR1 SGHRS, CDR2 YFSETQ. This CDR3 has 14 residues. J gave up 5 bases and V 6 bases, and 10 bases lay outside the gene matches. The CDR3 is CASTPTGGQHEQYF. The CDR3 coding sequence is TGCGCCAGCACCCCTACGGGAGGGCAACACGAGCAGTACTTC.

This sequence joins TRBV15 and TRBJ1-2; the D gene is possibly TRBD1 (5 bases). The CDR3 has 15 amino acids. CDR1 is LNHNV, CDR2 YYDKDF, per germline (reference sequence). Trimming removed 0 bases from V and 4 bases from J, with 12 bases in between. The CDR3 nucleotides are TGTGCCACCAGCAGAGATCCCGGGGGGTTCTATGGCTACACCTTC. It encodes CATSRDPGGFYGYTF.

The CDR3 DNA follows: TGTGCCAGCAGCTTAGGGGGAGCGGGAGTGAGGGCCTACGAGCAGTACTTC. Translated, it gives CASSLGGAGVRAYEQYF. The genes are TRBV7-2 and TRBJ2-7, with 8 positions matching TRBD2. Per germline, CDR1 SGHTA and CDR2 FQGNSA. Trimming took 1 base from V and 2 from J; bases not matched to a gene: 10. CDR3 length equals 17 residues.

This sequence joins TRBV6-4 and TRBJ2-7; D uncertain. Trimming cost V 4 bases and J 7 bases, with 23 bases left between them. CDR1 and CDR2 (germline): MRHNA, SNTAGT. The CDR3 has 16 amino acids. The CDR3 nucleotides are TGTGCCAGCAGTGCCTTGGCGGCCGGGCCTCGTGGGGAGCAGTACTTC. This translates into CASSALAAGPRGEQYF.

A few counts support this clonotype. This chain connects TRBV5-4 to TRBJ2-1; 10 bases align to TRBD1. The germline gives CDR1 SGHNT, CDR2 YYREEE (reference sequence). Trimming cost V 6 bases and J 8 bases; bases outside gene matches: 5. The CDR3 extends over 13 amino acids. As DNA, the CDR3 is TGTGCCAGCACGGGACAGGGGTCGGATGAGCAGTTCTTC. Protein: CASTGQGSDEQFF.

J is TRBJ2-2 and V is TRBV18, with D tentatively TRBD1 (6 bases). The germline gives CDR1 KGHSH, CDR2 LQKENI. V was pared by 5 bases and J by 5 bases, with 12 bases between. The CDR3 totals 14 residues. CDR3 DNA sequence: TGTGCCAGCTCAGGTGGACAGAAAACCGGGGAGCTGTTTTTT. This sequence encodes CASSGGQKTGELFF.

The chain combines TRBV6-1 with TRBJ2-3; 10 bases fit TRBD1. The V gene end was trimmed by 6 bases and the J gene end by 4 bases; junction bases not matched to a gene: 7. CDR1 is MNHNS and CDR2 is SASEGT in the germline V gene. The CDR3 has 15 amino acids. In nucleotides, the CDR3 is TGTGCCAGCAGGCCCCTGGGACAGGGGTCAGATACGCAGTATTTT. This sequence encodes CASRPLGQGSDTQYF.

This clonotype was picked up many times. The V and J genes are TRBV20-1 and TRBJ1-5; D perhaps matches TRBD1 (6 bases). CDR1 is DFQATT and CDR2 is SNEGSKA in the germline V gene (reference sequence). V lost 6 bases to trimming and J lost 4 bases, with 19 bases between them. This CDR3 has 15 residues. CDR3 coding DNA: TGCAGTGCGGCAGAAGCCCGGGACATAAATCAGCCCCAGCATTTT. Residues: CSAAEARDINQPQHF.